Below, 17 T cell receptor beta chains from the same sample are listed, as sequenced in a study of cytomegalovirus exposure and HLA in healthy donors. In the PCR, 60 Vbeta and 13 Jbeta primers were used. The protocol was immunoSEQ multiplex PCR, while the TCRdb copy is restricted to in-frame clones and leaves out a portion. This table holds 120,000 to 150,000 clones, 78% found once. Sequenced: PBMCs. All receptors derive from a man aged 40-50 years in good health and CMV-seropositive.

The V and J genes are TRBV4-1 and TRBJ2-2, with a possible D match to TRBD1 (6 bases). CDR1 and CDR2 from the germline V gene are MGHRA and YSYEKL. The V end was cut by 1 base, the J end by 1 base, with 13 bases between. The CDR3 consists of 17 residues. CDR3 residues: CASSQVQGSLNTGELFF. The CDR3 DNA follows: TGCGCCAGCAGCCAAGTACAGGGCTCCCTGAACACCGGGGAGCTGTTTTTT.

This chain joins TRBV6-1 and TRBJ2-1, with 8 bases aligning to TRBD2. The CDR3 consists of 15 residues. Germline CDR1 is MNHNS and CDR2 is SASEGT. V was clipped by 4 bases and J by 6 bases; unmatched bases: 8. Written as DNA, the CDR3 is TGTGCCAGCAGTGCGTGGACTAGCAGTCCCAATGAGCAGTTCTTC. This gives the protein CASSAWTSSPNEQFF.

This clone has only a few counts. CDR3 residues: CASTTGARNSPLHF. For the CDR3, the DNA is TGTGCCAGCACGACAGGGGCTAGAAATTCACCCCTCCACTTT. J is TRBJ1-6 and V is TRBV27, with 8 bases lining up with TRBD1. This CDR3 region has 14 residues. V was clipped by 7 bases and J by 7 bases; unmatched bases: 6. The germline gives CDR1 MNHEY, CDR2 SMNVEV (reference sequence).

The chain joins TRBV6-5 to TRBJ2-5; D is unresolved. The CDR3 spans 15 residues. V was cut by 5 bases and J by 1 base, with 14 bases left in between. Per the germline V gene, CDR1 is MNHEY and CDR2 is SVGAGI. CDR3 sequence (DNA): TGTGCCAGCAGTGCCGACAAGGCCTCCCAAGAGACCCAGTACTTC. This codes for CASSADKASQETQYF.

The gene calls are TRBV16 and TRBJ1-1, with 8 bases aligning to TRBD1. This CDR3 is built from 15 residues. The V gene's germline CDR1 is KGHSY and CDR2 FQNENV. Germline trimming cut 4 bases from V and 1 base from J; bases unmatched to any gene: 5. The CDR3 DNA follows: TGTGCCAGCAGCCTTTCCGGACAGGGGAACACTGAAGCTTTCTTT. Its translation is CASSLSGQGNTEAFF.

DNA of the CDR3: TGTGCCAGCTCACCACCGACAGGGGGCAATGAGCAGTTCTTC. Amino acid sequence: CASSPPTGGNEQFF. V gene TRBV18 combines with J gene TRBJ2-1; TRBD1 agrees at 9 bases. J gave up 6 bases and V 0 bases, and 0 bases lay outside the gene matches. Germline V gives CDR1 KGHSH, CDR2 LQKENI. This CDR3 contains 14 residues.

A few counts support this clone. This specimen includes other DNA sequences encoding the same CDR3. J is TRBJ2-3 and V is TRBV5-1; D ambiguous. Trimming shortened V by 1 base and J by 0 bases, and 9 bases separated the two germline ends. This CDR3 spans 15 amino acids. The V gene's germline CDR1 is SGHRS and CDR2 YFSETQ. CDR3 in amino acids: CASSLLAGSTDTQYF. CDR3 bases: TGCGCCAGCAGCTTGTTGGCAGGTAGCACAGATACGCAGTATTTT. Combining the CDR3 with reference TRBV5-1 and TRBJ2-3 gives the whole variable domain KAGVTQTPRYLIKTRGQQVTLSCSPISGHRSVSWYQQTPGQGLQFLFEYFSETQRNKGNFPGRFSGRQFSNSRSEMNVSTLELGDSALYLCASSLLAGSTDTQYFGPGTRLTVL.

This clone was found once. J is TRBJ1-1 and V is TRBV19, with 9 bases lining up with TRBD1. The V segment lost 7 bases and the J segment 11 bases; nucleotides outside the gene matches: 11. The CDR3 runs to 13 residues. Germline CDR1 LNHDA, CDR2 SQIVND (reference sequence). CDR3 sequence (DNA): TGTGCCAGTACCACCACAGGGGGCAGGGGGGCTTTCTTT. It specifies CASTTTGGRGAFF.

V and J are TRBV19 and TRBJ1-4, with 8 bases that match TRBD1. The trim removed 6 bases at V and 3 bases at J, leaving 15 bases unmatched. The CDR3 covers 18 residues. Germline CDR1 reads LNHDA; CDR2 reads SQIVND (reference sequence). The CDR3 sequence: CASRKADRGPSANEKLFF. The CDR3, as DNA: TGTGCCAGTAGGAAAGCCGACAGGGGCCCGTCGGCTAATGAAAAACTGTTTTTT. Looking up the rest from reference TRBV19 and TRBJ1-4 gives the full variable domain: DGGITQSPKYLFRKEGQNVTLSCEQNLNHDAMYWYRQDPGQGLRLIYYSQIVNDFQKGDIAEGYSVSREKKESFPLTVTSAQKNPTAFYLCASRKADRGPSANEKLFFGSGTQLSVL.

The chain couples TRBV2 to TRBJ1-2, with D perhaps matching TRBD1 (6 bases). The V end lost 6 bases, the J end lost 3 bases, and 11 bases lay between the germline ends. Germline V gene data show CDR1 as SNHLY and CDR2 as FYNNEI. This CDR3 spans 13 amino acids. CDR3 bases: TGTGCCAGCAGCGGGGACACTTACTATGGCTACACCTTC. Protein product: CASSGDTYYGYTF.

The chain uses TRBV6-5 and TRBJ1-5; TRBD1 is a possible D gene (6 bases). Per the germline V gene, CDR1 is MNHEY and CDR2 is SVGAGI. V was pared by 6 bases and J by 1 base, with 13 bases between. The CDR3 totals 15 residues. The CDR3 nucleotides read TGTGCCAGCAGCCTCCAGGGGCAAAGCAATCAGCCCCAGCATTTT. It codes for CASSLQGQSNQPQHF.

This clone was counted only a few times. The CDR3 loop reads CAIRSGDGGNTIYF. As DNA, the CDR3 is TGTGCCATCAGGTCAGGGGATGGAGGAAACACCATATATTTT. The chain joins TRBV10-3 to TRBJ1-3, with D perhaps matching TRBD1 (6 bases). The CDR3 consists of 14 residues. V lost 6 bases, J lost 4 bases, and 13 bases lay in between. The germline gives CDR1 ENHRY, CDR2 SYGVKD.

The CDR3 nucleotides are TGTGCCTGGAGTGGACAACCTGGCCACGGGGAGCTGTTTTTT. This gives the protein CAWSGQPGHGELFF. V and J are TRBV30 and TRBJ2-2; D call uncertain. CDR1 is GTSNPN and CDR2 is SVGIG in the germline V gene (reference sequence). The V and J ends lost 1 base and 7 bases respectively, with 13 bases between them. The CDR3 is 14 amino acids. The entire variable domain, with the rest obtained from reference TRBV30 and TRBJ2-2, is as follows: SQTIHQWPATLVQPVGSPLSLECTVEGTSNPNLYWYRQAAGRGLQLLFYSVGIGQISSEVPQNLSASRPQDRQFILSSKKLLLSDSGFYLCAWSGQPGHGELFFGEGSRLTVL.

This sequence joins TRBV7-9 and TRBJ1-1; D call uncertain. The CDR3 covers 14 residues. Per germline, CDR1 SEHNR and CDR2 FQNEAQ (reference sequence). V was clipped by 3 bases and J by 1 base, with 9 bases between them. The CDR3 loop is CASSFSQANTEAFF. The CDR3 nucleotides are TGTGCCAGCAGCTTTTCCCAGGCGAACACTGAAGCTTTCTTT.

The DNA of the CDR3 is TGCGCCAGCAGCCTGAACGACAGGGGCGCCGGGGAGCTGTTTTTT. Translation gives CASSLNDRGAGELFF. The chain is built from TRBV4-1 and TRBJ2-2; 8 nucleotides agree with TRBD1. This CDR3 spans 15 amino acids. V was clipped by 4 bases and J by 6 bases; unmatched bases: 7. In germline, CDR1 is MGHRA, CDR2 YSYEKL.

This chain uses TRBV5-6 with TRBJ2-7, with D tentatively TRBD2 (5 bases). This CDR3 has 11 residues. V lost 5 bases and J lost 8, with 11 bases in between. Germline CDR1 is SGHDT and CDR2 is YYEEEE. CDR3 bases: TGTGCCAGCAGTCGGGATATGAAGCAGTACTTC. Protein: CASSRDMKQYF. The full variable domain, with the rest looked up from reference TRBV5-6 and TRBJ2-7, is DAGVTQSPTHLIKTRGQQVTLRCSPKSGHDTVSWYQQALGQGPQFIFQYYEEEERQRGNFPDRFSGHQFPNYSSELNVNALLLGDSALYLCASSRDMKQYFGPGTRLTVT.

This clone has just one count. The J gene is TRBJ2-1, the V gene TRBV19; tentatively, D is TRBD2 (6 bases). This CDR3 spans 13 amino acids. CDR1 is LNHDA and CDR2 is SQIVND in the germline V gene (reference sequence). V lost 5 bases and J lost 4, with 9 bases in between. CDR3 DNA: TGTGCCAGTAGTTTCCTAGCGTACAATGAGCAGTTCTTC. It codes for CASSFLAYNEQFF.